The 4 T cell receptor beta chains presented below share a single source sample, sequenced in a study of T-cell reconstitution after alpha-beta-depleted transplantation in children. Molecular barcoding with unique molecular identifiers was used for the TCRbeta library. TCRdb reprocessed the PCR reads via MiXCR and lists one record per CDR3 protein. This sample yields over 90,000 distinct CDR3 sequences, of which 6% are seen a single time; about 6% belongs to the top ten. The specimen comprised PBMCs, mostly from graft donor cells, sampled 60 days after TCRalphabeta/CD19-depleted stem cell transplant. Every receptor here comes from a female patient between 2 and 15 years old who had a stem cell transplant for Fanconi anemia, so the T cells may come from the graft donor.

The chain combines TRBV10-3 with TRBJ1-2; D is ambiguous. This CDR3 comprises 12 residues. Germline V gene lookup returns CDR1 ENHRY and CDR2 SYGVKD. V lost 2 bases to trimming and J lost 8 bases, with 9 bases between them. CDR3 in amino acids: CAISEGSGGYTF. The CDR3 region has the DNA TGTGCCATCAGTGAGGGATCGGGAGGCTACACCTTC.

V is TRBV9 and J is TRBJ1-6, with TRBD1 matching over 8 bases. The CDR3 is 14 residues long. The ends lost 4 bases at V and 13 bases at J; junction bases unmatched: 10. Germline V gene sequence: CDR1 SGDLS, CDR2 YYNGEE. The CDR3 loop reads CASSLDRGMFPLHF. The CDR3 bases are TGTGCCAGCAGCCTAGACAGGGGTATGTTCCCCCTCCACTTT.

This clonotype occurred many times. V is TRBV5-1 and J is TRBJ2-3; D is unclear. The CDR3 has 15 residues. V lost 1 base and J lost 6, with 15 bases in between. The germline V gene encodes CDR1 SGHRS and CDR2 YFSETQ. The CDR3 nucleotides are TGCGCCAGCAGCTTGTCCCTATTTCGTCTGGATACGCAGTATTTT. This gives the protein CASSLSLFRLDTQYF.

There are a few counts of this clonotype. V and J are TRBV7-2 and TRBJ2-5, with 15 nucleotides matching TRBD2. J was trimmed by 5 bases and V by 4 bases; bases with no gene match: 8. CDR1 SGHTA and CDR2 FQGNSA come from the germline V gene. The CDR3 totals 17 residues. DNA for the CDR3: TGTGCCAGCAGCTCTTGGACTAGCGGGGGGGCTCGGGAGACCCAGTACTTC. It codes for CASSSWTSGGARETQYF.